The next 9 T cell receptor beta chains were all read from a single sample in a study of cytomegalovirus exposure and HLA in healthy donors. Primers included in the PCR were 60 Vbeta and 13 Jbeta primers. Produced via immunoSEQ multiplex PCR; TCRdb's table is partial and in-frame only. The sample yields fewer than 200,000 clones, 75% to 85% seen once. The specimen was PBMCs. The receptors originated from a man aged 25 to 45 in good health and CMV-seronegative.

J is TRBJ2-2 and V is TRBV28; a weak D match, TRBD1 (6 bases). This CDR3 comprises 15 residues. V was pared by 6 bases and J by 4 bases, with 15 bases between. Per germline, CDR1 MDHEN and CDR2 SYDVKM. CDR3 amino acids: CASRLTGSGTGELFF. As DNA, the CDR3 is TGTGCCAGCAGGTTAACAGGGTCTGGCACCGGGGAGCTGTTTTTT.

This clone showed up just a few times. V is TRBV11-2 and J is TRBJ1-2, with D possibly being TRBD1 (5 bases). CDR1 SGHAT and CDR2 FQNNGV come from the germline V gene. The CDR3 loop spans 14 amino acids. V lost 7 bases to trimming and J lost 0 bases, with 12 bases between them. The CDR3 spells CASNQGVANYGYTF. The CDR3 DNA follows: TGTGCCAGCAACCAGGGTGTAGCTAACTATGGCTACACCTTC.

This clone was seen just once. The chain uses TRBV11-2 and TRBJ1-4, with D maybe TRBD1 (6 bases). CDR1 and CDR2 from the germline V gene are SGHAT and FQNNGV. The V and J ends lost 2 bases and 4 bases respectively, with 17 bases between them. This CDR3 comprises 17 residues. The CDR3 region has the DNA TGTGCCAGCAGCTTAAGTCCAGGGGAGTTGCGTAATGAAAAACTGTTTTTT. The encoded protein is CASSLSPGELRNEKLFF.

The chain is built from TRBV5-6 and TRBJ1-4; D might be TRBD1 (5 bases). Trimming stripped 1 base from V and 0 bases from J, with 10 bases between. CDR1 and CDR2 from the germline V gene are SGHDT and YYEEEE. The CDR3 has 16 residues. The CDR3 nucleotides read TGTGCCAGCAGCTTGTGGGGCGGGGCAACTAATGAAAAACTGTTTTTT. Translated, it gives CASSLWGGATNEKLFF.

The chain is built from TRBV6-1 and TRBJ2-7; TRBD2 is a possible D gene (5 bases). V lost 1 base and J lost 6, with 10 bases in between. This CDR3 comprises 13 residues. CDR1 is MNHNS and CDR2 is SASEGT in the germline V gene. The CDR3 loop reads CASSEGRGSEQYF. CDR3 nucleotide sequence: TGTGCCAGCAGTGAAGGTCGAGGGAGCGAGCAGTACTTC.

The CDR3 region has the DNA TGCGCCAGCAGCCAACCAGCGGGAGGGGGTGAGCAGTTCTTC. Amino acid sequence: CASSQPAGGGEQFF. This rearrangement joins TRBV4-1 to TRBJ2-1, with 10 bases aligning to TRBD2. Per the germline V gene, CDR1 is MGHRA and CDR2 is YSYEKL. The CDR3 length is 14 residues. Trimming cost V 2 bases and J 9 bases; bases outside gene matches: 4.

The genes are TRBV30 and TRBJ1-1; weak D call: TRBD1 (6 bases). From germline, CDR1 is GTSNPN and CDR2 SVGIG (reference sequence). CDR3 size: 15 residues. V lost 0 bases to trimming and J lost 0 bases, with 11 bases between them. The CDR3 DNA follows: TGTGCCTGGAGTGTAGGGGGTGGGATGAACACTGAAGCTTTCTTT. Its translation is CAWSVGGGMNTEAFF.

The chain joins TRBV11-2 to TRBJ2-7; TRBD2 agrees at 10 bases. J lost 2 bases, V lost 4 bases, and 5 bases had no gene match. CDR3 size: 15 residues. Germline-derived CDR1 and CDR2 are SGHAT and FQNNGV. CDR3 loop: CASSSDSGGAYEQYF. The CDR3 DNA reads as TGTGCCAGCAGCTCCGACAGCGGGGGGGCCTACGAGCAGTACTTC.

The chain carries TRBV6-4 and TRBJ1-1; D may be TRBD1 (5 bases). Germline CDR1 and CDR2: MRHNA and SNTAGT. V was trimmed by 0 bases and J by 10 bases, leaving 12 bases between them. The CDR3 contains 13 residues. The CDR3 bases are TGTGCCAGCAGTGACTCCCCCACGGGGGGAGCTTTCTTT. Its protein product is CASSDSPTGGAFF.